This entry features one T cell receptor (beta chain) sequence. Data came from immunoSEQ multiplex PCR; TCRdb stores just in-frame clones and leaves some out. The sample records roughly 97,000 clones, approximately 90% being singletons. This specimen comes from a study of T cell changes during pregnancy in multiple sclerosis. CDR1 is MNHNY and CDR2 is SVGAGI in the germline V gene (reference sequence). Deletions cut 6 bases from V and 4 bases from J, with 12 bases between. The CDR3 covers 13 residues. The TCR sequence derives from a female donor in good health, enrolled as a control in a pregnancy study. This sequence joins TRBV6-6 and TRBJ1-2; TRBD1 is a possible D gene (5 bases). The sample was peripheral blood, taken in the second trimester of pregnancy. The CDR3: CASSPNQGYGYTF. The CDR3 region has the DNA TGTGCCAGCAGCCCAAATCAGGGCTATGGCTACACCTTC.